Below, 8 T cell receptor beta chains from the same sample are listed, as sequenced in a study of T cells in Graves' hyperthyroidism and ophthalmopathy (dated by TCRdb to between 2018 and 2020). The library was generated by multiplex PCR. Sequenced using an Illumina HiSeq 2000. Amplification of TCR beta CDR3 regions was carried out from RNA transcripts. A first-round RT-PCR of the TCR CDR3 used the HTBI primer set with the Qiagen OneStep RT-PCR kit. The public sequencing data were trimmed at Q25 with fastp and processed into clonotypes with MiXCR by TCRdb, which kept only in-frame beta chains. Each CDR3 protein gets just one entry, which takes the most common genes and DNA from the rows behind it. The table for this sample lists 730,000 or so distinct CDR3 sequences; roughly 20% of them were counted only once. 15% to 20% of the sample goes to the ten largest clones. Specimen: blood. These TCRs come from a woman in her forties or fifties with Graves' hyperthyroidism that later progressed to Graves' ophthalmopathy.

The chain carries TRBV7-9 and TRBJ1-5; 10 positions agree with TRBD1. CDR3 length: 15 residues. Losses at the gene ends were 5 bases for V and 5 bases for J; bases not matched to a gene: 6. Per the germline V gene, CDR1 is SEHNR and CDR2 is FQNEAQ (reference sequence). CDR3 sequence reads: CASSPGQGGHQPQHF. In nucleotides, the CDR3 is TGTGCCAGCAGCCCCGGACAGGGGGGACATCAGCCCCAGCATTTT.

The J gene is TRBJ2-7, the V gene TRBV7-9, with D possibly matching TRBD1 (5 bases). CDR3 length: 16 amino acids. With 7 bases removed from V and 2 bases from J, the gap between germline ends came to 21 bases. In germline, CDR1 is SEHNR, CDR2 FQNEAQ (reference sequence). The CDR3 DNA sequence: TGTGCCAGCACCCTCTATTTCGAGACAGAAGCCTACGAGCAGTACTTC. This encodes CASTLYFETEAYEQYF.

This clonotype was seen many times. DNA for the CDR3: TGTGCCAGCAGCCCGACAGGGGGCTATAATTCACCCCTCCACTTT. Translation: CASSPTGGYNSPLHF. The rearrangement joins TRBV6-1 to TRBJ1-6; 9 bases line up with TRBD1. The germline gives CDR1 MNHNS, CDR2 SASEGT. V shed 6 bases, J shed 3 bases, and the junction held 3 bases outside the gene matches. The CDR3 spans 15 residues.

As concerns this clonotype: At one end the junction does not follow the germline gene, possibly because of a read error. The chain employs TRBV6-1 and TRBJ1-2, with a weak D call TRBD1 (5 bases). This CDR3 contains 13 residues. Germline V gene data show CDR1 as MNHNS and CDR2 as SASEGT. The CDR3 reads CACSDHPGRGYTF. CDR3 DNA sequence: TGTGCCTGCAGTGATCACCCGGGACGCGGCTACACCTTC.

The CDR3 spells CASGGQGVGYTF. CDR3 DNA: TGCGCCAGCGGCGGGCAGGGGGTTGGCTACACCTTC. This rearrangement joins TRBV4-1 to TRBJ1-2; TRBD1 matches 7 bases. CDR3 size: 12 residues. Germline V lookup: CDR1 MGHRA, CDR2 YSYEKL. V shed 8 bases and J 7 bases; nucleotides not matched to a gene: 7.

For the CDR3, the DNA is TGCGCCAGCAGCTTGGAGGGAGTATCATATGGCTACACCTTC. Translated: CASSLEGVSYGYTF. The chain links TRBV5-1 to TRBJ1-2; no clear D gene. Germline CDR1 reads SGHRS; CDR2 reads YFSETQ. The ends were cut back, 0 bases at V and 5 bases at J, with 11 bases in the middle. The CDR3 loop spans 14 amino acids.

The chain links TRBV27 to TRBJ2-7, with D possibly TRBD1 on 6 matching bases. There are 14 residues in the CDR3. Germline CDR1 and CDR2: MNHEY and SMNVEV (reference sequence). V lost 4 bases and J lost 0, with 10 bases in between. The CDR3 protein is CASSWDMSSYEQYF. The DNA for the CDR3 is TGTGCCAGCAGTTGGGACATGAGCTCCTACGAGCAGTACTTC.

This clonotype was seen a few times. The chain couples TRBV4-1 to TRBJ1-4; 8 positions agree with TRBD1. The V segment lost 0 bases and the J segment 8 bases; nucleotides outside the gene matches: 5. CDR3 length equals 15 residues. Germline CDR1 MGHRA, CDR2 YSYEKL. Here the CDR3 reads CASSQEDREGEKLFF. The CDR3 nucleotides are TGCGCCAGCAGCCAAGAGGACAGGGAGGGCGAAAAACTGTTTTTT.